Below, one TCR beta chain is given with its context. The antigen is unknown. V shed 3 bases and J shed 5 bases, with 7 bases lying between them. Germline assignment: CDR1 LNHNV and CDR2 YYDKDF (reference sequence). The CDR3 contains 12 residues. MiXCR, applied by TCRdb to the reads, yields one record per CDR3 protein. The table includes hundreds of thousands of distinct CDR3 sequences, around 30% detected once. The entry originates in a study of T cell repertoires in cytomegalovirus infection. Study background: Both CMV infection and a matching HLA type were indicated by public TCR beta signatures.

Study findings and constraints: Cumulative frequency (of public TCR beta family members) identified carriers of CMV plus the relevant HLA.

The chain joins TRBV15 to TRBJ2-5; D gene ambiguous. The source of this sequence is a human donor in good health (CMV status not recorded). Some clones in this sample may be carry-over from other donors' samples. This specimen was cultured PBMCs, taken from culture after CMV antigen stimulation. CDR3 region: CATSREWETQYF. The CDR3 DNA reads as TGTGCCACCAGCAGGGAATGGGAGACCCAGTACTTC. Full variable domain (remainder filled in from reference TRBV15 and TRBJ2-5): DAMVIQNPRYQVTQFGKPVTLSCSQTLNHNVMYWYQQKSSQAPKLLFHYYDKDFNNEADTPDNFQSRRPNTSFCFLDIRSPGLGDTAMYLCATSREWETQYFGPGTRLLVL.